Presented here are 20 T cell receptor beta chains from one specimen sequenced in a study of T cell responses to AZD1222 COVID-19 vaccine. Here immunoSEQ multiplex PCR was the method, and the copy in TCRdb shows in-frame clones only, minus some. The sample lists approximately 150,000 clones, roughly 89% occurring once. The source was peripheral blood, collected 28 days after the second AZD1222 dose. The receptors here all came from an adult who received the AZD1222 COVID-19 vaccine.

V is TRBV5-6 and J is TRBJ1-3; D not certain. Germline-derived CDR1 and CDR2 are SGHDT and YYEEEE. The CDR3 has 13 amino acids. Trimming shortened V by 4 bases and J by 0 bases, and 5 bases separated the two germline ends. In nucleotides, the CDR3 is TGTGCCAGCAGCACGAGCTCTGGAAACACCATATATTTT. Its translation is CASSTSSGNTIYF. Using reference TRBV5-6 and TRBJ1-3 for the parts outside the CDR3, the full variable domain is DAGVTQSPTHLIKTRGQQVTLRCSPKSGHDTVSWYQQALGQGPQFIFQYYEEEERQRGNFPDRFSGHQFPNYSSELNVNALLLGDSALYLCASSTSSGNTIYFGEGSWLTVV.

The chain has TRBV10-1 and TRBJ2-2, with D possibly matching TRBD2 (5 bases). Germline assignment: CDR1 WNHNN and CDR2 SYGVQD (reference sequence). The V gene lost 0 bases and the J gene lost 6 bases, with 11 bases spanning the gap. The CDR3 is made up of 15 amino acids. The CDR3 is CASSESWLAPGELFF. The CDR3 bases are TGCGCCAGCAGTGAGTCCTGGCTAGCTCCCGGGGAGCTGTTTTTT.

The genes are TRBV28 and TRBJ1-6; 9 nucleotides agree with TRBD1. Germline assignment: CDR1 MDHEN and CDR2 SYDVKM. The CDR3 is made up of 19 amino acids. V was clipped by 3 bases and J by 5 bases; unmatched bases: 14. The chain's CDR3 is CASSFPPARDREDNSPLHF. The CDR3 region has the DNA TGTGCCAGCAGTTTTCCCCCCGCTAGGGACAGGGAGGATAATTCACCCCTCCACTTT.

The CDR3 here is CSVGQGEGYGYTF. The CDR3 nucleotides read TGCAGCGTGGGTCAGGGGGAGGGCTATGGCTACACCTTC. This chain links TRBV29-1 with TRBJ1-2; the match to TRBD1 covers 7 bases. The CDR3 runs to 13 residues. Germline V gene lookup returns CDR1 SQVTM and CDR2 ANQGSEA. V dropped 6 bases and J dropped 4; count of bases not matched to a gene: 8.

V usage is TRBV7-8 and J usage is TRBJ2-2, with 10 bases matching TRBD2. Germline lookup yields CDR1 SGHVS and CDR2 FQNEAQ. The CDR3 is 16 amino acids. Losses at the gene ends were 3 bases for V and 4 bases for J; bases not matched to a gene: 5. CDR3 sequence: CASSFLLAGGTGELFF. DNA of the CDR3: TGTGCCAGCAGCTTCCTATTAGCGGGAGGCACCGGGGAGCTGTTTTTT. The full variable domain, rest sourced from reference TRBV7-8 and TRBJ2-2, is GAGVSQSPRYKVAKRGQDVALRCDPISGHVSLFWYQQALGQGPEFLTYFQNEAQLDKSGLPSDRFFAERPEGSVSTLKIQRTQQEDSAVYLCASSFLLAGGTGELFFGEGSRLTVL.

This chain connects TRBV30 to TRBJ1-4; 7 positions match TRBD1. The ends lost 8 bases at V and 7 bases at J; junction bases unmatched: 10. Germline lookup yields CDR1 GTSNPN and CDR2 SVGIG (reference sequence). The CDR3 contains 13 residues. The CDR3 nucleotides are TGTGCCGGAGGGGAGGGGGCAATTGAAAAACTGTTTTTT. The encoded protein is CAGGEGAIEKLFF.

This rearrangement joins TRBV7-9 to TRBJ2-7, with 7 bases identical to TRBD1. Germline V gene sequence: CDR1 SEHNR, CDR2 FQNEAQ (reference sequence). V was clipped by 5 bases and J by 2 bases; unmatched bases: 3. The CDR3 has 13 residues. The CDR3 protein is CASSRDSAYEQYF. In DNA, the CDR3 is TGTGCCAGCAGCCGGGACAGTGCCTACGAGCAGTACTTC.

This sequence joins TRBV5-6 and TRBJ1-3; no clear D. Germline CDR1 reads SGHDT; CDR2 reads YYEEEE. The CDR3 spans 11 residues. Trimming left V 3 bases short and J 8 bases short, with 6 bases between. CDR3 nucleotides: TGTGCCAGCAGCTCAAGGGACACCATATATTTT. This gives the protein CASSSRDTIYF. Filled out from reference TRBV5-6 and TRBJ1-3, the complete variable domain reads DAGVTQSPTHLIKTRGQQVTLRCSPKSGHDTVSWYQQALGQGPQFIFQYYEEEERQRGNFPDRFSGHQFPNYSSELNVNALLLGDSALYLCASSSRDTIYFGEGSWLTVV.

Of note for this clone: In the same sample, other DNA sequences code for this CDR3. The chain employs TRBV19 and TRBJ1-3; no firm D call. V was clipped by 5 bases and J by 0 bases, with 2 bases between them. CDR3 length: 12 amino acids. Germline V gives CDR1 LNHDA, CDR2 SQIVND (reference sequence). CDR3 in amino acids: CASSPSGNTIYF. The DNA for the CDR3 is TGTGCCAGTAGTCCCTCTGGAAACACCATATATTTT.

The chain employs TRBV7-9 and TRBJ2-5, with 7 positions matching TRBD2. The V gene's germline CDR1 is SEHNR and CDR2 FQNEAQ (reference sequence). Trimming cost V 3 bases and J 0 bases; bases outside gene matches: 7. The CDR3 runs to 16 residues. This chain's CDR3 is CASSFPPGTNQETQYF. The CDR3 nucleotides are TGTGCCAGCAGCTTCCCCCCCGGGACTAACCAAGAGACCCAGTACTTC.

V and J are TRBV5-6 and TRBJ1-4; TRBD1 might be the D (6 bases). CDR1 SGHDT and CDR2 YYEEEE come from the germline V gene. Trimming stripped 3 bases from V and 5 bases from J, with 20 bases between. The CDR3 runs 17 residues. CDR3 nucleotides: TGTGCCAGCAGCTCCCTAATCAGGGGCAACTTGAATGAAAAACTGTTTTTT. Amino acid sequence: CASSSLIRGNLNEKLFF.

The genes are TRBV29-1 and TRBJ1-5, with 10 bases lining up with TRBD1. J was trimmed by 3 bases and V by 6 bases; bases with no gene match: 2. Germline V CDR1 and CDR2: SQVTM, ANQGSEA. The CDR3 has 13 amino acids. Here the CDR3 reads CSVGQGVNQPQHF. For the CDR3, the DNA is TGCAGCGTCGGACAGGGGGTCAATCAGCCCCAGCATTTT.

The J gene is TRBJ1-3, the V gene TRBV5-4; D remains unclear. Trimming cost V 4 bases and J 0 bases, with 11 bases left between them. CDR1 is SGHNT and CDR2 is YYREEE in the germline V gene (reference sequence). The CDR3 runs to 15 residues. The CDR3 protein is CASSPTAGSGNTIYF. CDR3 DNA sequence: TGTGCCAGCAGCCCTACAGCGGGCTCTGGAAACACCATATATTTT. The entire variable domain, with the rest obtained from reference TRBV5-4 and TRBJ1-3, is as follows: ETGVTQSPTHLIKTRGQQVTLRCSSQSGHNTVSWYQQALGQGPQFIFQYYREEENGRGNFPPRFSGLQFPNYSSELNVNALELDDSALYLCASSPTAGSGNTIYFGEGSWLTVV.

This clone was recorded once. V usage is TRBV15 and J usage is TRBJ2-1; maybe TRBD2 (6 bases). The germline gives CDR1 LNHNV, CDR2 YYDKDF (reference sequence). V shed 5 bases and J shed 0 bases, with 14 bases lying between them. CDR3 length: 16 residues. DNA for the CDR3: TGTGCCACCAGCGGAGTAGCGGCTAGCTCCTACAATGAGCAGTTCTTC. It encodes CATSGVAASSYNEQFF.

V and J are TRBV5-4 and TRBJ1-1, with 8 bases identical to TRBD1. In germline, CDR1 is SGHNT, CDR2 YYREEE (reference sequence). This CDR3 region has 15 residues. The V and J ends lost 3 bases and 4 bases, in that order; junction bases with no gene match: 8. The CDR3: CASSYRTGMGTEAFF. The CDR3 DNA reads TGTGCCAGCAGCTATAGGACAGGGATGGGCACTGAAGCTTTCTTT.

This rearrangement joins TRBV5-1 to TRBJ2-7; 7 bases are shared with TRBD1. The CDR3 loop spans 14 amino acids. Looked up from germline, CDR1 is SGHRS and CDR2 is YFSETQ. V lost 0 bases to trimming and J lost 1 base; unmatched junction nucleotides: 1. The CDR3 nucleotides read TGCGCCAGCAGCTTGGTGACAGGGTCCTACGAGCAGTACTTC. Translation: CASSLVTGSYEQYF. The whole variable domain, filled in from reference TRBV5-1 and TRBJ2-7, reads KAGVTQTPRYLIKTRGQQVTLSCSPISGHRSVSWYQQTPGQGLQFLFEYFSETQRNKGNFPGRFSGRQFSNSRSEMNVSTLELGDSALYLCASSLVTGSYEQYFGPGTRLTVT.

This clone was counted between two and nine times. V gene TRBV2 combines with J gene TRBJ1-4, with 9 nucleotides matching TRBD1. J gave up 5 bases and V 5 bases, and 3 bases lay outside the gene matches. CDR1 SNHLY and CDR2 FYNNEI come from the germline V gene. The CDR3 spans 14 residues. For the CDR3, the DNA is TGTGCCAGCAGTTCACAGGGGGCCAATGAAAAACTGTTTTTT. Translated: CASSSQGANEKLFF.

This clone was observed a handful of times. The rearrangement links TRBV18 to TRBJ2-3, with D perhaps TRBD1 (5 bases). Germline CDR1 and CDR2: KGHSH and LQKENI. Trimming stripped 4 bases from V and 2 bases from J, with 13 bases between. The CDR3 sequence is 15 residues long. CDR3 amino acids: CASSQARAPTDTQYF. CDR3 DNA: TGTGCCAGCTCACAAGCCAGGGCCCCCACAGATACGCAGTATTTT.

This chain uses TRBV4-3 with TRBJ1-2; TRBD1 is a possible D gene (5 bases). The germline V gene has CDR1 LGHNA and CDR2 YSLEER. V was clipped by 1 base and J by 5 bases, with 17 bases between them. CDR3 size: 16 residues. For the CDR3, the DNA is TGCGCCAGCAGCCAAGGCGGGGACCGACTTTGGTATGGCTACACCTTC. It is translated as CASSQGGDRLWYGYTF.

The chain links TRBV4-1 to TRBJ1-1; D ambiguous. Germline lookup yields CDR1 MGHRA and CDR2 YSYEKL. The V gene lost 4 bases and the J gene lost 2 bases, with 11 bases spanning the gap. The CDR3 is 14 amino acids. In DNA form, the CDR3 reads TGCGCCAGCAGCCCACTTAGGGAAAACACTGAAGCTTTCTTT. This translates into CASSPLRENTEAFF.